This T cell receptor (beta chain) was sequenced during a study of shared clonotypes between healthy human individuals. The germline V gene encodes CDR1 SGHRS and CDR2 YFSETQ. This CDR3 has 14 residues. V lost 0 bases and J 3 bases, leaving 9 bases between the germline ends. As defined, naive CD8 cells were CD45RO-negative and positively selected for CCR7, with terminally differentiated effector memory CD45RA+ cells excluded. Sorted-subset replicate PCRs used about 190 ng of genomic DNA. This amount corresponded to 30,000 to 35,000 T cell genomes. The method was immunoSEQ multiplex PCR; TCRdb's version includes in-frame clones alone and lacks a portion of them. The sample carries millions of clones, around 93% recorded once.

Sequencing used naive CD8+ T cells from PBMCs. The chain uses TRBV5-1 and TRBJ1-1, with D unclear. This receptor was obtained from a man younger than 35 in good health. Some clones in this sample may be carry-over from other donors' samples. The CDR3 region is CASSLAGQHTEAFF. The CDR3, as DNA: TGCGCCAGCAGCTTGGCCGGGCAGCACACTGAAGCTTTCTTT.